A selection of T cell receptor beta chains follows, all from one sample in a study of cytomegalovirus exposure and HLA in healthy donors. The table came from immunoSEQ multiplex PCR; TCRdb's copy has only in-frame clones and leaves some out. This sample's table has about 87,000 clones. The sequencing sample was made of PBMCs. Receptors originate from a man between 50 and 59 years old in good health and CMV-seropositive. The CDR3 runs from the conserved cysteine through the conserved F or W. A D gene is named only where the DNA matches it firmly.

j_gene	v_gene	d_gene	CDR3aa	CDR3nt
TRBJ1-4	TRBV11-3	NA	CASSSLWAGNEKLFF	TGTGCCAGCAGCTCCCTCTGGGCAGGGAATGAAAAACTGTTTTTT
TRBJ2-7	TRBV6-5	TRBD2	CASRETSGSWYEQYF	TGTGCCAGCAGAGAGACTAGCGGGAGTTGGTACGAGCAGTACTTC
TRBJ1-2	TRBV7-9	TRBD1	CASIGTGTGGYTF	TGTGCCAGCATCGGGACAGGGACAGGAGGCTACACCTTC
TRBJ1-2	TRBV2	TRBD1	CASSVQGAWGYTF	TGTGCCAGCAGTGTACAGGGGGCTTGGGGCTACACCTTC
TRBJ1-1	TRBV6-4	NA	CASSSQGTEAFF	TGTGCCAGCAGTTCCCAGGGCACTGAAGCTTTCTTT
TRBJ2-5	TRBV5-4	TRBD1	CASSAQGADETQYF	TGTGCCAGCAGCGCACAGGGGGCGGACGAGACCCAGTACTTC
TRBJ1-1	TRBV5-8	NA	CASSFMRGTEAFF	TGTGCCAGCAGCTTTATGAGAGGGACTGAAGCTTTCTTT
TRBJ1-5	TRBV18	NA	CASSAGGNQPQHF	TGTGCCAGCTCAGCGGGGGGTAATCAGCCCCAGCATTTT
TRBJ2-1	TRBV14	NA	CASSQDGGVSGQFF	TGTGCCAGCAGCCAAGATGGCGGGGTCTCGGGGCAGTTCTTC
TRBJ2-5	TRBV19	NA	CASSKWENQETQYF	TGTGCCAGTAGTAAATGGGAGAACCAAGAGACCCAGTACTTC
TRBJ1-2	TRBV5-1	NA	CASSNQGGDGYTF	TGCGCCAGCAGCAATCAGGGAGGGGATGGCTACACCTTC
TRBJ2-3	TRBV10-2	NA	CASSEERGRDTQYF	TGCGCCAGCAGTGAGGAGCGTGGGAGAGATACGCAGTATTTT
TRBJ1-2	TRBV30	NA	CARRSPTVLYGYTF	TGTGCCAGGAGAAGTCCCACAGTACTCTATGGCTACACCTTC
TRBJ1-2	TRBV10-3	NA	CAISEEDYGYTF	TGTGCCATCAGTGAAGAGGACTATGGCTACACCTTC
TRBJ1-1	TRBV11-2	NA	CASSRGRRNTEAFF	TGTGCCAGCAGCCGAGGGAGGAGGAACACTGAAGCTTTCTTT
TRBJ2-1	TRBV4-3	TRBD2	CASSQVGAGADNEQFF	TGCGCCAGCAGCCAAGTAGGAGCGGGGGCCGACAATGAGCAGTTCTTC
TRBJ2-3	TRBV20-1	NA	CSASPGDTQYF	TGCAGTGCTAGTCCGGGAGATACGCAGTATTTT
TRBJ2-2	TRBV16	NA	CASSHSTGELFF	TGTGCCAGCAGCCACTCCACCGGGGAGCTGTTTTTT
TRBJ2-2	TRBV29-1	NA	CSVLDYSNTGELFF	TGCAGCGTTTTGGACTACTCGAACACCGGGGAGCTGTTTTTT
TRBJ1-1	TRBV25-1	NA	CASTRNTEAFF	TGTGCCAGCACCCGGAACACTGAAGCTTTCTTT
TRBJ2-5	TRBV18	TRBD2	CASSLLAGNLGEQYF	TGTGCCAGCTCTCTACTAGCGGGGAACCTTGGTGAGCAGTACTTC
TRBJ2-1	TRBV28	NA	CASSSLGGGAEQFF	TGTGCCAGCAGTTCCCTAGGGGGGGGAGCCGAGCAGTTCTTC
TRBJ2-1	TRBV28	TRBD2	CASRRGGTNNEQFF	TGTGCCAGCAGACGGGGGGGGACTAACAATGAGCAGTTCTTC
TRBJ1-5	TRBV2	NA	CASKSWGEYSNQPQHF	TGTGCCAGCAAATCGTGGGGGGAGTATAGCAATCAGCCCCAGCATTTT
TRBJ1-1	TRBV19	TRBD1	CASSIPGQGNTEAFF	TGTGCCAGTAGTATCCCGGGACAGGGCAACACTGAAGCTTTCTTT
TRBJ1-2	TRBV4-1	NA	CASSHPQGTSEGYGYTF	TGCGCCAGCAGCCATCCCCAGGGGACGTCTGAGGGTTATGGCTACACCTTC
TRBJ1-5	TRBV6-5	NA	CASSYPADYSNQPQHF	TGTGCCAGCAGTTACCCGGCGGATTATAGCAATCAGCCCCAGCATTTT
TRBJ1-2	TRBV9	TRBD1	CASSTAGQGNGYTF	TGTGCCAGCAGCACGGCGGGACAGGGAAACGGCTACACCTTC
TRBJ2-5	TRBV19	NA	CASSHRDSGLQTQYF	TGTGCCAGTAGTCACCGGGACTCCGGCCTCCAGACCCAGTACTTC
TRBJ2-7	TRBV30	TRBD2	CAWSVSGSGFEQYF	TGTGCCTGGAGTGTCAGCGGGAGCGGTTTCGAGCAGTACTTC
TRBJ2-4	TRBV29-1	NA	CSVATSGGNIQYF	TGCAGCGTTGCTACCTCAGGGGGGAACATTCAGTACTTC
TRBJ2-5	TRBV18	TRBD2	CASSPYAAGGETQYF	TGTGCCAGCTCACCATATGCAGCGGGGGGAGAGACCCAGTACTTC
TRBJ2-7	TRBV27	NA	CASSLSWNSGYEQYF	TGTGCCAGCAGTTTATCTTGGAACAGTGGATACGAGCAGTACTTC
TRBJ2-3	TRBV4-3	TRBD2	CASSQEVAPTSGMTATQYF	TGCGCCAGCAGCCAAGAAGTGGCCCCGACTAGCGGGATGACGGCTACGCAGTATTTT
TRBJ2-1	TRBV9	NA	CASSVPARGNEQFF	TGTGCCAGCAGCGTACCCGCCCGAGGCAATGAGCAGTTCTTC
TRBJ2-3	TRBV30	NA	CAWNRLVRAGTQYF	TGTGCCTGGAACCGGCTAGTGAGAGCGGGTACGCAGTATTTT
TRBJ2-7	TRBV11-2	NA	CASSLNYPYEQYF	TGTGCCAGCAGCTTAAACTACCCCTACGAGCAGTACTTC
TRBJ1-1	TRBV11-2	NA	CASSFLTEAFF	TGTGCCAGCAGCTTTCTCACTGAAGCTTTCTTT
TRBJ1-1	TRBV9	NA	CASSVADYTEAFF	TGTGCCAGCAGCGTAGCAGATTACACTGAAGCTTTCTTT
TRBJ1-1	TRBV7-9	TRBD1	CASSFTGDNEAFF	TGTGCCAGCAGTTTCACAGGGGATAATGAAGCTTTCTTT
TRBJ2-5	TRBV5-1	TRBD2	CASSLAPSGSSQETQYF	TGCGCCAGCAGCTTGGCGCCTAGCGGGAGCTCCCAAGAGACCCAGTACTTC
TRBJ2-7	TRBV28	NA	CASSPQSPAVQYF	TGTGCCAGCAGCCCTCAGTCCCCCGCTGTGCAGTACTTC
TRBJ1-5	TRBV19	TRBD1	CASRLDRDGNQPQHF	TGTGCCAGTAGACTGGACAGGGACGGCAATCAGCCCCAGCATTTT
TRBJ2-7	TRBV11-3	TRBD1	CASRPGQGVSYEQYF	TGTGCCAGCAGGCCGGGACAGGGGGTTTCCTACGAGCAGTACTTC
TRBJ1-1	TRBV5-1	NA	CASSPTGTFNTEAFF	TGCGCCAGCAGCCCTACCGGGACATTTAACACTGAAGCTTTCTTT
TRBJ1-1	TRBV7-9	NA	CASSLDKNTEAFF	TGTGCCAGCAGCTTAGACAAGAACACTGAAGCTTTCTTT
TRBJ1-1	TRBV14	TRBD1	CASSQRDRHTEAFF	TGTGCCAGCAGCCAAAGGGACAGGCACACTGAAGCTTTCTTT
TRBJ2-7	TRBV13	TRBD1	CASSPQGQMIYEQYF	TGTGCCAGCAGCCCCCAGGGACAGATGATTTACGAGCAGTACTTC
TRBJ2-5	TRBV11-2	NA	CASSLVLRNQETQYF	TGTGCCAGCAGCTTAGTTCTCCGTAACCAAGAGACCCAGTACTTC
TRBJ2-1	TRBV7-2	NA	CASSLSEKQFF	TGTGCCAGCAGCTTGAGTGAAAAGCAGTTCTTC
TRBJ2-1	TRBV30	NA	CAWSEASAEQFF	TGTGCCTGGAGTGAGGCTAGCGCTGAGCAGTTCTTC
TRBJ1-1	TRBV19	NA	CASTLQGSLDTEAFF	TGTGCCAGTACCCTACAGGGCAGTTTGGACACTGAAGCTTTCTTT
TRBJ1-5	TRBV7-2	NA	CASSSRGNQPQHF	TGTGCCAGCAGCTCAAGGGGGAATCAGCCCCAGCATTTT
TRBJ1-1	TRBV2	NA	CASKNSNTEAFF	TGTGCCAGCAAGAACTCGAACACTGAAGCTTTCTTT
TRBJ1-1	TRBV18	TRBD1	CASSARQGPNTEAFF	TGTGCCAGCTCAGCCCGACAGGGCCCGAACACTGAAGCTTTCTTT